This TCR beta chain was captured in a study of T cells after posttransplantation cyclophosphamide. Profiling relied on immunoSEQ multiplex PCR, and the TCRdb table lists in-frame clones only, not all of them. This table holds about 3,300 clones, 75% to 85% found once. This clonotype was obtained from an older woman in good health, CMV-negative, and a related stem cell transplant donor. Sequenced material: memory CD8+ T cells sorted from blood.

The DNA of the CDR3 is TGTGCCAGCAGCTTAGCAGGGGCCCTCAACTATGGCTACACCTTC. As protein: CASSLAGALNYGYTF. This sequence joins TRBV7-9 and TRBJ1-2; D possibly corresponds to TRBD1 (5 bases). The CDR3 covers 15 residues. V lost 0 bases to trimming and J lost 2 bases, with 10 bases between them. The germline V gene has CDR1 SEHNR and CDR2 FQNEAQ (reference sequence).